The clone carrying this T cell receptor beta chain was observed at least ten times. Its antigen is unidentified. The data derive from a study of HIV-infected children after antiretroviral therapy interruption. Study in general: All children had CD4+ count above 500 and viral load below 50 copies/ml. For the interruption arm, samples span week 0 through about 3 years after study end. Study-level findings and limits: By the end of treatment interruption, naive CD4+ clonality (Gini) increased.

Unique molecular identifiers were included in an RNA-based 3' RACE TCR library. TCRdb itself ran the 3' RACE reads through MiXCR, one entry per CDR3 protein. The sample yields approximately 89,000 distinct CDR3 sequences, 5.5% to 8.5% seen once. The treatment: PENTA 11 planned treatment interruption arm or continuous ART arm. Only samples with at least 5 million viable PBMCs qualified. V gave up 1 base and J gave up 5 bases, with 14 bases separating them. The CDR3 consists of 15 residues. CDR1 and CDR2 from the germline V gene are SGHRS and YFSETQ. The chain links TRBV5-1 to TRBJ2-3; D is perhaps TRBD1 (6 bases). This sample comprised CD45RA+ CD4+ T cells from PBMCs, pooled from several time points, obtained from a donor given antiretroviral therapy, either interrupted or continuous. Subset in this sample: naive CD4+ CD45RA+ CD45RO- T cells. This receptor was identified in a pool of human donors with HIV. The CDR3 protein is CASSLQQGRGDTQYF. The DNA for the CDR3 is TGCGCCAGCAGCTTGCAACAGGGCCGGGGAGATACGCAGTATTTT.